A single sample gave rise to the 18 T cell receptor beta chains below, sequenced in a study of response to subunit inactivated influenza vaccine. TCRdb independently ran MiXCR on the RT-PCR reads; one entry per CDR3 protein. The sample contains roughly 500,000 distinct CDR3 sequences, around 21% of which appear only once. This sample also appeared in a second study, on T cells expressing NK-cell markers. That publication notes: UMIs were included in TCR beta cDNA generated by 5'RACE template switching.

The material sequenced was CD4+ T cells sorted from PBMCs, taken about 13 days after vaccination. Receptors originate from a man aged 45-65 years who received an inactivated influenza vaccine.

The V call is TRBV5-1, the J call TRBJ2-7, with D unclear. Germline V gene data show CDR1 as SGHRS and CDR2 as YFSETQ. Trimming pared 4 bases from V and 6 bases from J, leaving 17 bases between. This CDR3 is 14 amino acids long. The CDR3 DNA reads TGCGCCAGCAGCCCCTTTGCTCCGGGCGGCGAGCAGTACTTC. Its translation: CASSPFAPGGEQYF.

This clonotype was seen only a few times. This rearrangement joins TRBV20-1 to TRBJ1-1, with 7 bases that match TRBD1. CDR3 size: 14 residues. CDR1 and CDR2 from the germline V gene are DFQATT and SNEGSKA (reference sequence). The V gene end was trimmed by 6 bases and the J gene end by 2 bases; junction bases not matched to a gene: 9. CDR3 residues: CSATPGQTNTEAFF. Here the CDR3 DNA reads TGCAGTGCGACACCGGGACAGACTAACACTGAAGCTTTCTTT.

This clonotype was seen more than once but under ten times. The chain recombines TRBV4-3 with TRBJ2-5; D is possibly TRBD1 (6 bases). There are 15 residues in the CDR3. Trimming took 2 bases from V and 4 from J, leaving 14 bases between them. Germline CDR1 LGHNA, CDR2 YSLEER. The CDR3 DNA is TGCGCCAGCAGCCAATATGGCAGGGGAAGAGAGACCCAGTACTTC. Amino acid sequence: CASSQYGRGRETQYF.

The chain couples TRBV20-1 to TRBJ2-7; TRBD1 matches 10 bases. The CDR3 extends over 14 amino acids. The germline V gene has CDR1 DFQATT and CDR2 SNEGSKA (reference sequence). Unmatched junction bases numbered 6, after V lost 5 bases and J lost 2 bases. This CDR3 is CSAYTGTGAYEQYF. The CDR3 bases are TGCAGTGCTTATACCGGGACAGGGGCCTACGAGCAGTACTTC.

This CDR3 is CASSQPGWTGELFF. In nucleotides, the CDR3 is TGTGCCAGCAGCCAACCAGGGTGGACCGGGGAGCTGTTTTTT. The rearrangement joins TRBV7-9 to TRBJ2-2, with a tentative D call TRBD1 (5 bases). The germline V and J ends were trimmed by 5 bases and 5 bases, with 12 bases remaining between them. Looked up from germline, CDR1 is SEHNR and CDR2 is FQNEAQ (reference sequence). The length of the CDR3 is 14 residues.

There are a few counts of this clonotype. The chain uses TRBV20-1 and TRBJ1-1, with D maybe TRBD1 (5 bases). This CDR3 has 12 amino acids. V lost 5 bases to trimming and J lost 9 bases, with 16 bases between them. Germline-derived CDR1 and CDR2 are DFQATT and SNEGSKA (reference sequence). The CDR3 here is CSARWDSEKAFF. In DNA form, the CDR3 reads TGCAGTGCTCGCTGGGACTCCGAAAAAGCTTTCTTT.

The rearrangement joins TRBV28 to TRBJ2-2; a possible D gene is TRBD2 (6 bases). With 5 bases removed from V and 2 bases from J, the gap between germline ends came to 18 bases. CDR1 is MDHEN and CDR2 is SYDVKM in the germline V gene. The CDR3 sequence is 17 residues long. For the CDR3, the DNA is TGTGCCAGCAGTCTTGCCGGGACTCCTGGAAACACCGGGGAGCTGTTTTTT. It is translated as CASSLAGTPGNTGELFF.

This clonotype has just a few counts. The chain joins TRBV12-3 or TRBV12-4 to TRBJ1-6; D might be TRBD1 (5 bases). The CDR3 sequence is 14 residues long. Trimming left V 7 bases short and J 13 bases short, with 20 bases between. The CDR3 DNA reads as TGTGCCAGCACCGCTAGCGGGACCTTTTCTCCCCTCCACTTT. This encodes CASTASGTFSPLHF.

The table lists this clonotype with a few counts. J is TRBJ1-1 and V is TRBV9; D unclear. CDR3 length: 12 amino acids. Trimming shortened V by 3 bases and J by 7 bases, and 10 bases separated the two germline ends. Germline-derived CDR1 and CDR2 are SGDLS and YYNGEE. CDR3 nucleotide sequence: TGTGCCAGCAGCGGGAGTCTCAGTGAAGCTTTCTTT. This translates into CASSGSLSEAFF.

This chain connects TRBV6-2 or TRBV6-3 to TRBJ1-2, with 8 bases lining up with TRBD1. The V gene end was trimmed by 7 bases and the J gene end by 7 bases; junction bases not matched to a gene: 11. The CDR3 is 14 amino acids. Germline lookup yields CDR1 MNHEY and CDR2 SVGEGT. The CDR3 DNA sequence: TGTGCCAGCACCGTGACAGGGGCTTTCAGTGGCTACACCTTC. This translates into CASTVTGAFSGYTF.

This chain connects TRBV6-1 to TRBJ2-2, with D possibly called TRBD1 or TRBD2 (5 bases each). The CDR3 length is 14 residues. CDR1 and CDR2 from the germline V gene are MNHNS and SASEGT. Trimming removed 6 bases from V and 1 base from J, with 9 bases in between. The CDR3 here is CASRQGRNTGELFF. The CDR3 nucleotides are TGTGCCAGCAGGCAGGGACGGAACACCGGGGAGCTGTTTTTT.

CDR3 bases: TGCAGTGCTATGGACCCGGGGGGTGAAAAACTGTTTTTT. It specifies CSAMDPGGEKLFF. The chain combines TRBV20-1 with TRBJ1-4; D possibly corresponds to TRBD1 (5 bases). Germline V gene sequence: CDR1 DFQATT, CDR2 SNEGSKA (reference sequence). CDR3 length: 13 amino acids. V was trimmed by 4 bases and J by 7 bases, leaving 13 bases between them.

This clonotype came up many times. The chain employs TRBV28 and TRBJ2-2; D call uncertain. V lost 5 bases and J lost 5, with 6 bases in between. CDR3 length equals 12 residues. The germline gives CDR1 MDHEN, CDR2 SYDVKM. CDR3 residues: CASSTPTGELFF. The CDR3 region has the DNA TGTGCCAGCAGTACACCGACCGGGGAGCTGTTTTTT.

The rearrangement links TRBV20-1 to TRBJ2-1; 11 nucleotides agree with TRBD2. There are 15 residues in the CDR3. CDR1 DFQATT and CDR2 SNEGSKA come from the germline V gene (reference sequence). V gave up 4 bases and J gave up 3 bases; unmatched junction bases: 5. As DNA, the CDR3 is TGCAGTGCTAAATCGACTAGCGGGAACTACAATGAGCAGTTCTTC. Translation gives CSAKSTSGNYNEQFF.

CDR3 in DNA: TGTGCCAGCAGCTCTTTGGGGACGGGGTACTCCTACAATGAGCAGTTCTTC. Encoded protein: CASSSLGTGYSYNEQFF. The chain recombines TRBV7-8 with TRBJ2-1, with D tentatively TRBD1 or TRBD2 (5 bases each). CDR3 size: 17 residues. Germline V gene lookup returns CDR1 SGHVS and CDR2 FQNEAQ. Trimming shortened V by 4 bases and J by 0 bases, and 16 bases separated the two germline ends.

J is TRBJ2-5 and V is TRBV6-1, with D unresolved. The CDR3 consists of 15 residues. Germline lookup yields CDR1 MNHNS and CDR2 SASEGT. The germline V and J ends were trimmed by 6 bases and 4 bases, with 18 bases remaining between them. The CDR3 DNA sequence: TGTGCCAGCAGGGGCTTCAAAACGCTGGGAGAGACCCAGTACTTC. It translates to CASRGFKTLGETQYF.

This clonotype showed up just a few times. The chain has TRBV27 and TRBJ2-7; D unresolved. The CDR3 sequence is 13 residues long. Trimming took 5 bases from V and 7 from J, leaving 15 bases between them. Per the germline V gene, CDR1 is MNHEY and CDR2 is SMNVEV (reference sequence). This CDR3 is CASSQRVGSEQYF. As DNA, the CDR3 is TGTGCCAGCAGTCAAAGGGTCGGGTCGGAGCAGTACTTC.

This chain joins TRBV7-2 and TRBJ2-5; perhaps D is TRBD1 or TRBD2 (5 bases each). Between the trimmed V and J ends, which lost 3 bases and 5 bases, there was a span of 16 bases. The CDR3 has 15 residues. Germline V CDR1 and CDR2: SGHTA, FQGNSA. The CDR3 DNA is TGTGCCAGCAGCTTGCTGGGACCTCCGCGGGAGACCCAGTACTTC. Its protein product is CASSLLGPPRETQYF.